The source of this TCR beta chain is a study of cytomegalovirus exposure and HLA in healthy donors. PCR was performed using 60 Vbeta and 13 Jbeta primers. Some clones are missing from TCRdb's copy, which holds only in-frame ones; the method was immunoSEQ multiplex PCR. The sample totals about 160,000 clones. Likely unrecorded immune exposures existed in these nominally healthy donors. Germline V gives CDR1 SGDLS, CDR2 YYNGEE. V was clipped by 0 bases and J by 3 bases, with 12 bases between them. There are 15 residues in the CDR3. The TCR originated in a man aged 30 to 39 in good health and CMV-seronegative. V gene TRBV9 combines with J gene TRBJ2-5; possibly TRBD1 for D (6 bases). Sequencing input: PBMCs. CDR3 sequence (DNA): TGTGCCAGCAGCGTAGCTTGGGACAAAAAAGAGACCCAGTACTTC. It specifies CASSVAWDKKETQYF.